The next 17 T cell receptor beta chains were all read from a single sample in a study of blood T cell repertoires in COVID-19. Repertoires were generated with immunoSEQ multiplex PCR, while TCRdb's copy carries only in-frame clones and drops some. The sample records 360,000 or so clones, roughly 87% being singletons. The material sequenced was peripheral blood. The receptors were gathered from a woman aged 55 to 70 with COVID-19, enrolled during active disease.

V is TRBV29-1 and J is TRBJ1-1; D gene uncertain. This CDR3 spans 12 amino acids. V lost 6 bases and J lost 6, with 14 bases in between. Germline V gives CDR1 SQVTM, CDR2 ANQGSEA. In DNA, the CDR3 is TGCAGCGTACGGGGTTCGGCGGCTGAAGCTTTCTTT. Its translation is CSVRGSAAEAFF.

The chain carries TRBV7-2 and TRBJ2-5; no definite D call. Trimming cost V 3 bases and J 5 bases, with 13 bases left between them. This CDR3 has 14 residues. The germline gives CDR1 SGHTA, CDR2 FQGNSA. CDR3 residues: CASSFRGMRETQYF. In nucleotides, the CDR3 is TGTGCCAGCAGCTTCAGAGGAATGCGGGAGACCCAGTACTTC.

V gene TRBV29-1 combines with J gene TRBJ1-2, with 7 nucleotides matching TRBD1. There are 12 residues in the CDR3. Per the germline V gene, CDR1 is SQVTM and CDR2 is ANQGSEA. Trimming cost V 5 bases and J 7 bases; bases outside gene matches: 7. The CDR3 loop is CSVSRGQIGYTF. DNA of the CDR3: TGCAGCGTTAGTAGGGGACAGATTGGCTACACCTTC.

Notes on this clone: Other DNA sequences within the sample encode an identical CDR3. The chain joins TRBV14 to TRBJ1-2; D remains ambiguous. Germline CDR1 reads SGHDN; CDR2 reads FVKESK. Trimming shortened V by 1 base and J by 4 bases, and 7 bases separated the two germline ends. The CDR3 loop spans 13 amino acids. CDR3 sequence reads: CASSQAGLYGYTF. The CDR3, as DNA: TGTGCCAGCAGCCAAGCAGGACTCTATGGCTACACCTTC.

The CDR3 bases are TGTGCCAGAAACCATCGGAGAGATACGCAGTATTTT. Translating gives CARNHRRDTQYF. This chain uses TRBV5-3 with TRBJ2-3; D remains ambiguous. TRBV5-3 is sorted into the ORF group, with uncertain function. Trimming stripped 6 bases from V and 5 bases from J, with 10 bases between. CDR3 size: 12 residues.

Here the CDR3 reads CASSKKRTVFEAFF. The CDR3 DNA is TGTGCCAGTAGTAAGAAGAGGACAGTTTTTGAAGCTTTCTTT. This chain links TRBV19 with TRBJ1-1, with D possibly being TRBD1 (6 bases). This CDR3 spans 14 amino acids. Per germline, CDR1 LNHDA and CDR2 SQIVND (reference sequence). Trimming pared 4 bases from V and 7 bases from J, leaving 16 bases between.

The rearrangement joins TRBV19 to TRBJ2-1; 7 bases agree with TRBD1. Germline V gene sequence: CDR1 LNHDA, CDR2 SQIVND (reference sequence). CDR3 length equals 14 residues. J gave up 4 bases and V 4 bases, and 4 bases lay outside the gene matches. The CDR3 loop reads CASSTGTVYNEQFF. DNA of the CDR3: TGTGCCAGTAGTACTGGGACAGTTTACAATGAGCAGTTCTTC.

The chain joins TRBV2 to TRBJ2-1, with 8 nucleotides matching TRBD2. Germline V gives CDR1 SNHLY, CDR2 FYNNEI. The CDR3 spans 16 residues. J lost 4 bases, V lost 5 bases, and 10 bases had no gene match. The CDR3 sequence: CASSPSRAGGYNEQFF. The CDR3 region has the DNA TGTGCCAGCAGTCCTTCCCGGGCGGGGGGATACAATGAGCAGTTCTTC.

J is TRBJ2-1 and V is TRBV27, with TRBD1 matching over 8 bases. Germline assignment: CDR1 MNHEY and CDR2 SMNVEV (reference sequence). With V trimmed by 2 bases and J by 7 bases, 7 bases remained unmatched. This CDR3 is 15 amino acids long. CDR3 protein: CASSLTGQGGNEQFF. The CDR3 nucleotides read TGTGCCAGCAGTTTAACTGGACAGGGTGGGAATGAGCAGTTCTTC.

This chain links TRBV11-3 with TRBJ2-3; the D is unclear. The germline V gene encodes CDR1 SGHNT and CDR2 YENEEA. This CDR3 is 12 amino acids long. Trimming cost V 4 bases and J 2 bases, with 4 bases left between them. The CDR3 sequence is CASSSNTDTQYF. CDR3 coding DNA: TGTGCCAGCAGCTCAAACACAGATACGCAGTATTTT.

This clone was observed a single time. The chain uses TRBV28 and TRBJ1-2; 9 nucleotides match TRBD1. Germline V gives CDR1 MDHEN, CDR2 SYDVKM. This CDR3 comprises 16 residues. The V and J ends lost 4 bases and 2 bases, in that order; junction bases with no gene match: 8. The CDR3 bases are TGTGCCAGCAGTTCCGCCGGGACAGGGACCAACTATGGCTACACCTTC. Its translation: CASSSAGTGTNYGYTF.

The table lists this clone with a count of one. The chain has TRBV11-2 and TRBJ1-1; 9 positions match TRBD1. The germline CDR1 and CDR2 sequences are SGHAT and FQNNGV. The CDR3 runs 14 residues. V was pared by 5 bases and J by 11 bases, with 12 bases of the junction left unmatched. The CDR3 bases are TGTGCCAGCAGCGATGACACAGGGGGCTCGAGGGCTTTCTTT. This gives the protein CASSDDTGGSRAFF.

This chain uses TRBV19 with TRBJ1-5, with D hard to call. The CDR3 is made up of 16 amino acids. Germline CDR1 and CDR2: LNHDA and SQIVND (reference sequence). The V end was cut by 5 bases, the J end by 4 bases, with 18 bases between. CDR3 nucleotide sequence: TGTGCCAGTAGTCTAAGGACGGTAGCGGGGAATCAGCCCCAGCATTTT. Amino acids: CASSLRTVAGNQPQHF. The full variable domain, its missing parts supplied by reference TRBV19 and TRBJ1-5, is DGGITQSPKYLFRKEGQNVTLSCEQNLNHDAMYWYRQDPGQGLRLIYYSQIVNDFQKGDIAEGYSVSREKKESFPLTVTSAQKNPTAFYLCASSLRTVAGNQPQHFGDGTRLSIL.

The chain uses TRBV6-5 and TRBJ1-2, with unresolved D. The CDR3 is 15 amino acids. From germline, CDR1 is MNHEY and CDR2 SVGAGI. Between the trimmed V and J ends, which lost 6 bases and 8 bases, there was a span of 22 bases. In DNA, the CDR3 is TGTGCCAGCAGAAGGCGGGCTTCGGAGTTGTACGGCTACACCTTC. This translates into CASRRRASELYGYTF.

The J gene is TRBJ1-1, the V gene TRBV4-2; D possibly corresponds to TRBD1 (6 bases). Per germline, CDR1 LGHNA and CDR2 YNFKEQ. The germline V and J ends were trimmed by 1 base and 3 bases, with 12 bases remaining between them. The CDR3 has 15 amino acids. CDR3 DNA: TGTGCCAGCAGCCAAGCCCGGGACAAACACACTGAAGCTTTCTTT. It translates to CASSQARDKHTEAFF.

This rearrangement joins TRBV7-9 to TRBJ1-5; D ambiguous. V was clipped by 5 bases and J by 5 bases, with 7 bases between them. The CDR3 spans 12 residues. Germline CDR1 SEHNR, CDR2 FQNEAQ (reference sequence). The CDR3 protein is CASSLLYQPQHF. The CDR3 nucleotides are TGTGCCAGCAGCCTCTTATATCAGCCCCAGCATTTT.

This clone occurred once. The gene calls are TRBV19 and TRBJ1-1; D unresolved. The CDR3 runs 13 residues. Germline V gives CDR1 LNHDA, CDR2 SQIVND (reference sequence). V gave up 4 bases and J gave up 5 bases, with 11 bases separating them. DNA for the CDR3: TGTGCCAGTAGTACCACAAGTAAGACTGAAGCTTTCTTT. This codes for CASSTTSKTEAFF. Filled out from reference TRBV19 and TRBJ1-1, the complete variable domain reads DGGITQSPKYLFRKEGQNVTLSCEQNLNHDAMYWYRQDPGQGLRLIYYSQIVNDFQKGDIAEGYSVSREKKESFPLTVTSAQKNPTAFYLCASSTTSKTEAFFGQGTRLTVV.